The 13 T cell receptor beta chains listed next were all sequenced from one sample in a study of beta chain features in type 1 diabetes. Expressed TCRB transcripts got sequenced, as all isolated RNA was reverse transcribed. Profiled with immunoSEQ multiplex PCR; TCRdb holds only in-frame clones, not every one. Among more than 350,000 clones listed, more than 9.5% were seen once. The material sequenced was naive CD4+ T cells from blood. These receptors were obtained from a woman in her late teens or twenties in good health.

CDR3: CSLWTGGETQYF. The CDR3 nucleotides are TGCAGCCTTTGGACAGGGGGAGAGACCCAGTACTTC. The chain joins TRBV29-1 to TRBJ2-5; 10 nucleotides align to TRBD1. Germline V gene data show CDR1 as SQVTM and CDR2 as ANQGSEA. The J segment lost 4 bases and the V segment lost 8 bases, leaving 4 bases of the junction unmatched. CDR3 length: 12 amino acids.

J is TRBJ2-5 and V is TRBV29-1; D unclear. CDR1 and CDR2 (germline): SQVTM, ANQGSEA. This CDR3 has 11 amino acids. Trimming left V 6 bases short and J 2 bases short, with 7 bases between. As DNA, the CDR3 is TGCAGCGTCGCAGAACAAGAGACCCAGTACTTC. The encoded protein is CSVAEQETQYF.

This chain joins TRBV14 and TRBJ1-1, with a possible D match to TRBD1 (6 bases). Germline CDR1 reads SGHDN; CDR2 reads FVKESK. This CDR3 is built from 15 residues. Trimming stripped 5 bases from V and 0 bases from J, with 13 bases between. CDR3 sequence reads: CASSAQGGMNTEAFF. The CDR3 bases are TGTGCCAGCAGCGCACAGGGTGGCATGAACACTGAAGCTTTCTTT.

The sample holds a few counts of this clone. V usage is TRBV4-3 and J usage is TRBJ1-2; D perhaps matches TRBD1 (6 bases). The CDR3 runs to 15 residues. The germline V gene has CDR1 LGHNA and CDR2 YSLEER. The V and J ends lost 2 bases and 8 bases respectively, with 18 bases between them. As DNA, the CDR3 is TGCGCCAGCAGCCAACCCTTTCTGGGGGCTGGAGGCTACACCTTC. This encodes CASSQPFLGAGGYTF.

V is TRBV7-3 and J is TRBJ2-5, with unresolved D. The CDR3 covers 14 residues. V was shortened by 2 bases and J by 1 base, with 8 bases between the two germline ends. Germline V gene sequence: CDR1 SGHTA, CDR2 FQGTGA. CDR3 sequence reads: CASSLGWGQETQYF. The CDR3 nucleotides are TGTGCCAGCAGCTTAGGATGGGGCCAAGAGACCCAGTACTTC.

A few counts support this clone. The rearrangement uses TRBV7-9 and TRBJ2-7, with 8 bases matching TRBD2. The V segment lost 1 base and the J segment 2 bases; nucleotides outside the gene matches: 4. CDR1 and CDR2 from the germline V gene are SEHNR and FQNEAQ (reference sequence). The CDR3 has 15 amino acids. The CDR3 DNA is TGTGCCAGCAGCTTAGTAGCGGGGCTCACCTACGAGCAGTACTTC. This sequence encodes CASSLVAGLTYEQYF.

This clone has just a few counts. This chain connects TRBV6-6 to TRBJ1-4; 9 nucleotides line up with TRBD1. This CDR3 contains 14 residues. Germline V gene lookup returns CDR1 MNHNY and CDR2 SVGAGI (reference sequence). With 5 bases clipped from V and 7 bases from J, the junction kept 5 bases outside the gene matches. CDR3 bases: TGTGCCAGCAGTACCGGGACAGGGCGTGAAAAACTGTTTTTT. This codes for CASSTGTGREKLFF.

This clone was counted a few times. The sample carries other DNA sequences with the same CDR3. The J gene is TRBJ2-5, the V gene TRBV2; TRBD2 is a possible D gene (5 bases). CDR1 is SNHLY, CDR2 FYNNEI, per germline. The CDR3 runs to 12 residues. With 6 bases removed from V and 4 bases from J, the gap between germline ends came to 9 bases. The chain's CDR3 is CASSGRGETQYF. The CDR3 DNA is TGTGCCAGCAGCGGTCGGGGAGAGACCCAGTACTTC.

This clone was counted between two and nine times. The chain couples TRBV5-1 to TRBJ2-2; D gene uncertain. The V gene lost 6 bases and the J gene lost 0 bases, with 6 bases spanning the gap. The CDR3 length is 13 residues. Germline CDR1 reads SGHRS; CDR2 reads YFSETQ. The CDR3 reads CASNWANTGELFF. The CDR3 bases are TGCGCCAGCAATTGGGCGAACACCGGGGAGCTGTTTTTT.

This chain links TRBV29-1 with TRBJ1-1, with no clear D. Germline V CDR1 and CDR2: SQVTM, ANQGSEA. The CDR3 is 11 residues long. The V gene lost 3 bases and the J gene lost 1 base, with 3 bases spanning the gap. The CDR3 region is CSVDRNTEAFF. The CDR3 DNA reads as TGCAGCGTTGACAGGAACACTGAAGCTTTCTTT.

The CDR3 protein is CASSFRGQGADEQFF. For the CDR3, the DNA is TGCGCCAGCAGCTTTCGGGGACAGGGGGCAGATGAGCAGTTCTTC. V gene TRBV5-1 combines with J gene TRBJ2-1; 12 nucleotides match TRBD1. CDR1 and CDR2 from the germline V gene are SGHRS and YFSETQ. This CDR3 contains 15 residues. V lost 2 bases and J lost 8; bases outside the gene matches: 5.

There are a few counts of this clone. The rearrangement joins TRBV4-3 to TRBJ2-3, with 10 bases fitting TRBD2. Trimming took 5 bases from V and 2 from J; bases not matched to a gene: 7. CDR3 length: 16 residues. CDR1 is LGHNA, CDR2 YSLEER, per germline. The CDR3 is CASSKAGGLFTDTQYF. DNA of the CDR3: TGCGCCAGCAGCAAAGCGGGAGGGCTTTTCACAGATACGCAGTATTTT.

The chain joins TRBV4-2 to TRBJ2-3; D possibly corresponds to TRBD2 (5 bases). This CDR3 has 15 residues. In germline, CDR1 is LGHNA, CDR2 YNFKEQ. Trimming cost V 0 bases and J 6 bases, with 13 bases left between them. The CDR3 DNA follows: TGTGCCAGCAGCCAAGATCACCGGGGAATGGATACGCAGTATTTT. Its translation is CASSQDHRGMDTQYF.